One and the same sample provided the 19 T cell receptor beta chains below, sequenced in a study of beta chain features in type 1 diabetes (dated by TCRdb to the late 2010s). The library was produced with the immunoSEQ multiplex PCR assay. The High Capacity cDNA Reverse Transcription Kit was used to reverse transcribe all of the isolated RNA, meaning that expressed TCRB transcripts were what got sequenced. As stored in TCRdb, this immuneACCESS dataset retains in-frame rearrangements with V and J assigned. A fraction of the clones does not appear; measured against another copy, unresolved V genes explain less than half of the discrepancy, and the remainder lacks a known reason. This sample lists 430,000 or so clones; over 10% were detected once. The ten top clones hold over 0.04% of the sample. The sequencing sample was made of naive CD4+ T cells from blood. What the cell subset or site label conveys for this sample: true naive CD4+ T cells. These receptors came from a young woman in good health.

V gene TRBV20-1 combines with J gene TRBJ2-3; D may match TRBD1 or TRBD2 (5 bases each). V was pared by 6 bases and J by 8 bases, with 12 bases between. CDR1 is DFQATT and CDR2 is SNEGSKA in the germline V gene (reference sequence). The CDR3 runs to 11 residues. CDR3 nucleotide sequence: TGCAGTGCACAACCGGGACCTACGCAGTATTTT. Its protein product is CSAQPGPTQYF.

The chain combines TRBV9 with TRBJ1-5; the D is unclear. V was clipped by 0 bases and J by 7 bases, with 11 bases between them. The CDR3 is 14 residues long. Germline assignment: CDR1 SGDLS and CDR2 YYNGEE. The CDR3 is CASSVGRGGQPQHF. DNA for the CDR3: TGTGCCAGCAGCGTAGGCCGGGGAGGGCAGCCCCAGCATTTT.

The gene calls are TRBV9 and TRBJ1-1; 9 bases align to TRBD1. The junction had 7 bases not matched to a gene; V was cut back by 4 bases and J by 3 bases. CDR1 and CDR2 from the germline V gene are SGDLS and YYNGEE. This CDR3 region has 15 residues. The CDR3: CASSSRGQGHTEAFF. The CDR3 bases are TGTGCCAGCAGCTCCCGGGGACAGGGCCACACTGAAGCTTTCTTT.

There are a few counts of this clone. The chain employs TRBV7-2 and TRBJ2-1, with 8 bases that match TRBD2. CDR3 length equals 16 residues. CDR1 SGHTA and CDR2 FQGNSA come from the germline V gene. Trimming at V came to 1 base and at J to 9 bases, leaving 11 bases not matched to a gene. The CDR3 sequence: CASSLVQRESGSEQFF. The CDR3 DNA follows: TGTGCCAGCAGCTTAGTCCAGCGGGAGAGCGGAAGTGAGCAGTTCTTC.

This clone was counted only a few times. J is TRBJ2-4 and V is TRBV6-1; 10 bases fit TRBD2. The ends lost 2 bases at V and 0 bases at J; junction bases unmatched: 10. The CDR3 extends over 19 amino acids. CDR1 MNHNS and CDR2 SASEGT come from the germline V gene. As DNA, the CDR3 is TGTGCCAGCAGTGAACCGGGGGGACTAGCGCGGGAAGCCAAAAACATTCAGTACTTC. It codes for CASSEPGGLAREAKNIQYF.

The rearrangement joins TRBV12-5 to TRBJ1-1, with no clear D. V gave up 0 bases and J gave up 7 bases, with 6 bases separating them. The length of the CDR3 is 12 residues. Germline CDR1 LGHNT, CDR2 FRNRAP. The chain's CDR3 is CASGLVGSEAFF. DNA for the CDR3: TGTGCTAGTGGTTTGGTCGGTAGTGAAGCTTTCTTT.

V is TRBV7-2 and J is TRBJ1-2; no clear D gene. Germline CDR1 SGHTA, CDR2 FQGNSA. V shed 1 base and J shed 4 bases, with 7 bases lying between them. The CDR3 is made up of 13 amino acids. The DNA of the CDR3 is TGTGCCAGCAGCTTAGGCGGAAGCTATGGCTACACCTTC. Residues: CASSLGGSYGYTF.

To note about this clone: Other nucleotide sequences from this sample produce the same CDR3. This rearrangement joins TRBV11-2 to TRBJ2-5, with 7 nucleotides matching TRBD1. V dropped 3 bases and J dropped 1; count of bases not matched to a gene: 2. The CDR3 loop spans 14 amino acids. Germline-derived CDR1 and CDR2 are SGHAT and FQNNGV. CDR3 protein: CASSFDRAQETQYF. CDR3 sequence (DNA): TGTGCCAGCAGCTTCGACAGGGCCCAAGAGACCCAGTACTTC.

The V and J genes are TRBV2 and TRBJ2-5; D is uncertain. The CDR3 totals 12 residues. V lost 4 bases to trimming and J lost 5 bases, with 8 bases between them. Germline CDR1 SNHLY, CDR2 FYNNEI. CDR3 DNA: TGTGCCAGCAGTGCCTCGAGGGAGACCCAGTACTTC. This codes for CASSASRETQYF.

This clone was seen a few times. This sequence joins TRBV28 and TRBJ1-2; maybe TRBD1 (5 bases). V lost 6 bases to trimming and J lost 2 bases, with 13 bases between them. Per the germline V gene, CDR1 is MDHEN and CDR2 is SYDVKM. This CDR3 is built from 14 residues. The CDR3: CASRPGTVNYGYTF. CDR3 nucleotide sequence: TGTGCCAGCAGACCCGGGACGGTAAACTATGGCTACACCTTC.

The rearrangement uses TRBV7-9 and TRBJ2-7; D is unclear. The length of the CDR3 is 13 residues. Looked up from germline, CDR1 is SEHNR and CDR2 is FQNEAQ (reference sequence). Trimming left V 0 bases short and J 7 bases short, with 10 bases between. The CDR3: CASSLAHTLEQYF. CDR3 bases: TGTGCCAGCAGCTTAGCGCACACGTTGGAGCAGTACTTC.

The CDR3 sequence is CASTGQGFGTEAFF. The CDR3, as DNA: TGTGCCAGCACTGGCCAGGGTTTTGGCACTGAAGCTTTCTTT. The chain couples TRBV2 to TRBJ1-1, with D maybe TRBD1 (5 bases). The CDR3 totals 14 residues. V lost 7 bases to trimming and J lost 4 bases, with 16 bases between them. In germline, CDR1 is SNHLY, CDR2 FYNNEI.

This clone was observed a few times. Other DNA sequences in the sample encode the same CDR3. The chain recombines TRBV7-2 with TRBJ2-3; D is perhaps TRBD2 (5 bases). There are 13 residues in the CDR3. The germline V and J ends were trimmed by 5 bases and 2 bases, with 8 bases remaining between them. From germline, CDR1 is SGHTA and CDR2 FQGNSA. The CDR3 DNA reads TGTGCCAGCAGCCGCCGGGACACAGATACGCAGTATTTT. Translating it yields CASSRRDTDTQYF.

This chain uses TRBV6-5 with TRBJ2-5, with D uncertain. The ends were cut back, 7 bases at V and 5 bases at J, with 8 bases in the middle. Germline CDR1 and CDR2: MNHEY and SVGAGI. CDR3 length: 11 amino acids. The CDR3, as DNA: TGTGCCAGCATAGGCTCGGAGACCCAGTACTTC. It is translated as CASIGSETQYF.

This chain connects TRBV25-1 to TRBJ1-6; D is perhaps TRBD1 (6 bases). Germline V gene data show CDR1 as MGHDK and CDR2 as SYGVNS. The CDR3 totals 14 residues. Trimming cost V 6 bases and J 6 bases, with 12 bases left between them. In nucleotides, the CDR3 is TGTGCCAGCAGAGGCGAAGGGGGTAATTCACCCCTCCACTTT. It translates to CASRGEGGNSPLHF.

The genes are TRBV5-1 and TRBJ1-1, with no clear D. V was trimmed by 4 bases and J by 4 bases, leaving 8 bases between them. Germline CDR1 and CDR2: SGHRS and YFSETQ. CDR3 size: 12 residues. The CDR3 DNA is TGCGCCAGCAGCGCCGTATCCACTGAAGCTTTCTTT. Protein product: CASSAVSTEAFF.

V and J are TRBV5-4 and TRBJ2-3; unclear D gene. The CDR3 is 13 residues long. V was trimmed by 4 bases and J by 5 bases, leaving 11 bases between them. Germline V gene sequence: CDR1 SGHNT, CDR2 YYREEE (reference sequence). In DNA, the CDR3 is TGTGCCAGCAGCGAGTACCTTCGAGATACGCAGTATTTT. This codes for CASSEYLRDTQYF.

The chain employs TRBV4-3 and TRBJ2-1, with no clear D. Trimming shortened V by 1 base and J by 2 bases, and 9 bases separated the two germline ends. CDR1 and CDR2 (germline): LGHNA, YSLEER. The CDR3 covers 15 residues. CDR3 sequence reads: CASSQGYTPYNEQFF. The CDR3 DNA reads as TGCGCCAGCAGCCAAGGCTATACACCCTACAATGAGCAGTTCTTC.

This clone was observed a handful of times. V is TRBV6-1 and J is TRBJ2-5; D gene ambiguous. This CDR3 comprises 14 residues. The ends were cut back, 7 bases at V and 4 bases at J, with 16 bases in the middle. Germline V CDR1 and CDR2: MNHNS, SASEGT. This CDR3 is CASTASHLVETQYF. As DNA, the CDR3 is TGTGCCAGCACCGCATCTCACTTGGTAGAGACCCAGTACTTC.